This is a list of T cell receptor beta chains from one sample in a study of blood T cell repertoires in COVID-19. Generated by immunoSEQ multiplex PCR, the TCRdb table keeps only in-frame clones and is missing some. Counted here are about 200,000 clones, approximately 87% occurring once; the ten biggest clones make up 6.2%. The sequencing input was peripheral blood. These receptor sequences come from a man between 60 and 75 years old who had recovered from COVID-19. Each CDR3 is given with its conserved first and last residue. Clone size is shown for a subset of rows, as once, few, many or a class of expanded clone.

j_call | clone_size | v_call | cdr3_aa
TRBJ1-1 | few | TRBV5-1 | CASSRSEGYSEAFF
TRBJ1-2 | . | TRBV5-4 | CASGRTGDGMRYTF
TRBJ1-6 | few | TRBV27 | CASSFLGPYSPLHF
TRBJ2-7 | . | TRBV7-2 | CASSLRSLAGQTYEQYF
TRBJ2-7 | . | TRBV3-1/TRBV3-2 | CASSQRADRATNEQYF
TRBJ2-5 | . | TRBV7-2 | CASSTPSGSIETQYF
TRBJ2-5 | once | TRBV27 | CASSPNQPGGGAGETQYF
TRBJ1-6 | . | TRBV11-1 | CASSLGGFGQNSPLHF
TRBJ1-5 | few | TRBV2 | CASTLRTASNQPQHF
TRBJ2-3 | once | TRBV3-1/TRBV3-2 | CASSQDHQRRDTQYF
TRBJ2-1 | . | TRBV20-1 | CSGGPAYEQFF
TRBJ1-2 | . | TRBV2 | CASRETGYGYTF
TRBJ2-1 | . | TRBV6-2/TRBV6-3 | CASSSGLAGGYNEQFF
TRBJ2-4 | . | TRBV3-1/TRBV3-2 | CASSQDRGNIQYF
TRBJ1-2 | . | TRBV7-9 | CASSLAFSNYGYTF
TRBJ2-1 | . | TRBV19 | CASSISGRGEYNEQFF
TRBJ2-7 | . | TRBV2 | CASALASGVYEQYF
TRBJ2-1 | . | TRBV5-1 | CASSLTAGEQFF
TRBJ1-2 | . | TRBV6-2/TRBV6-3 | CASSNVGDYGYTF